This passage covers 30 T cell receptor beta chains from one sample sequenced in a study of vaccination effects on CD4 cells after COVID-19. Their target antigens are unknown. Within the ViraFEST assay, antigen-specific CD4+ T cells underwent expansion with viral peptide pools prior to sequencing. Culturing for more than eight days preceded CD4+ T cell isolation. By PCR, the person was confirmed to have had SARS-CoV-2 infection between March and December 2020. Everyone in the study got two shots of either the BNT162b2 or mRNA-1273 vaccine. The method was immunoSEQ multiplex PCR; TCRdb's version includes in-frame clones alone and lacks a portion of them. The data hold 15,000 to 20,000 clones, with nearly 75% observed a single time. Sequencing used CD4+ T cells from PBMCs cultured with SARS-CoV-2 spike peptides, obtained after COVID-19 vaccination. These TCRs come from a human donor who had a prior SARS-CoV-2 infection.

The V gene is TRBV2, the J gene TRBJ1-6; weak D call: TRBD1 (6 bases). There are 15 residues in the CDR3. Germline values: CDR1 SNHLY, CDR2 FYNNEI. V was cut by 6 bases and J by 6 bases, with 15 bases left in between. CDR3 nucleotides: TGTGCCAGCAGCGACTTTGGGGGGCTTAATTCACCCCTCCACTTT. Its translation is CASSDFGGLNSPLHF.

The chain couples TRBV5-1 to TRBJ2-7; D perhaps matches TRBD2 (6 bases). The length of the CDR3 is 14 residues. CDR1 is SGHRS, CDR2 YFSETQ, per germline. Trimming stripped 0 bases from V and 4 bases from J, with 11 bases between. The CDR3 DNA reads TGCGCCAGCAGCTTGGACGCGGGGAAATACGAGCAGTACTTC. It yields the protein CASSLDAGKYEQYF.

J is TRBJ1-2 and V is TRBV5-1; no definite D call. This CDR3 comprises 18 residues. CDR1 is SGHRS, CDR2 YFSETQ, per germline. Trimming stripped 1 base from V and 1 base from J, with 20 bases between. The CDR3 bases are TGCGCCAGCAGCTTGATAAAGCAGCTCTGGGCCCTTAACTATGGCTACACCTTC. Translated, it gives CASSLIKQLWALNYGYTF.

The chain has TRBV2 and TRBJ2-2; 8 nucleotides match TRBD1. V shed 5 bases, J shed 4 bases, and the junction held 6 bases outside the gene matches. There are 15 residues in the CDR3. CDR1 SNHLY and CDR2 FYNNEI come from the germline V gene. The CDR3 nucleotides read TGTGCCAGCAGTAGGGACAGGAGGTCCACCGGGGAGCTGTTTTTT. Translation: CASSRDRRSTGELFF.

The chain couples TRBV7-3 to TRBJ2-7; TRBD2 aligns across 7 bases. The CDR3 has 14 amino acids. Losses at the gene ends were 1 base for V and 5 bases for J; bases not matched to a gene: 5. The germline CDR1 and CDR2 sequences are SGHTA and FQGTGA. The CDR3 is CASSLNSGTNEQYF. The CDR3 nucleotides are TGTGCCAGCAGCTTAAACTCGGGGACTAACGAGCAGTACTTC.

The genes are TRBV7-2 and TRBJ1-5, with D unclear. Deletions cut 1 base from V and 4 bases from J, with 5 bases between. Germline-derived CDR1 and CDR2 are SGHTA and FQGNSA. CDR3 length equals 13 residues. CDR3: CASSLDLNQPQHF. The DNA of the CDR3 is TGTGCCAGCAGCTTAGACCTGAATCAGCCCCAGCATTTT.

V and J are TRBV7-3 and TRBJ2-1, with TRBD2 as a possible D gene (6 bases). Per germline, CDR1 SGHTA and CDR2 FQGTGA. The CDR3 loop spans 17 amino acids. Trimming cost V 0 bases and J 0 bases, with 12 bases left between them. The CDR3 nucleotides read TGTGCCAGCAGCTTAACGCACGCGGGAAGCTCCTACAATGAGCAGTTCTTC. Encoded protein: CASSLTHAGSSYNEQFF.

V gene TRBV9 combines with J gene TRBJ2-3, with TRBD1 as a possible D gene (5 bases). CDR3 size: 14 residues. V lost 0 bases and J lost 5, with 10 bases in between. CDR1 and CDR2 from the germline V gene are SGDLS and YYNGEE. DNA of the CDR3: TGTGCCAGCAGCGTAGGGCAGGGAAAAGATACGCAGTATTTT. This gives the protein CASSVGQGKDTQYF. Variable domain in full (rest from reference TRBV9 and TRBJ2-3): DSGVTQTPKHLITATGQRVTLRCSPRSGDLSVYWYQQSLDQGLQFLIQYYNGEERAKGNILERFSAQQFPDLHSELNLSSLELGDSALYFCASSVGQGKDTQYFGPGTRLTVL.

This clone rates as medium-sized. The V and J genes are TRBV6-4 and TRBJ2-1, with D possibly matching TRBD2 (6 bases). CDR3 length: 13 residues. The germline gives CDR1 MRHNA, CDR2 SNTAGT. V shed 6 bases and J shed 10 bases, with 16 bases lying between them. DNA of the CDR3: TGTGCCAGCAGCTCCCAGGGTGGAGGGGAGCAGTTCTTC. Its protein product is CASSSQGGGEQFF.

The chain couples TRBV5-4 to TRBJ2-5; possibly TRBD2 for D (6 bases). V lost 4 bases and J 2 bases, leaving 12 bases between the germline ends. CDR1 and CDR2 from the germline V gene are SGHNT and YYREEE (reference sequence). The CDR3 is 14 amino acids. The CDR3 is CASSKSLAQETQYF. Written as DNA, the CDR3 is TGTGCCAGCAGCAAAAGCCTAGCGCAAGAGACCCAGTACTTC.

J is TRBJ2-3 and V is TRBV6-2 or TRBV6-3, with 8 bases identical to TRBD2. In germline, CDR1 is MNHEY, CDR2 SVGEGT. The CDR3 contains 15 residues. V lost 4 bases and J lost 4; bases outside the gene matches: 7. For the CDR3, the DNA is TGTGCCAGCAGTTTATGGCGGGAGGCTGCAGATACGCAGTATTTT. Encoded protein: CASSLWREAADTQYF.

The chain carries TRBV7-9 and TRBJ2-6; D might be TRBD1 or TRBD2, each matching 5 bases. Germline assignment: CDR1 SEHNR and CDR2 FQNEAQ (reference sequence). Trimming pared 5 bases from V and 0 bases from J, leaving 17 bases between. CDR3 length: 18 residues. The CDR3 DNA reads TGTGCCAGCAGCCCTTCCCGGGACGCCAGCTCTGGGGCCAACGTCCTGACTTTC. Protein: CASSPSRDASSGANVLTF.

This clone was counted a few times. V is TRBV9 and J is TRBJ1-5, with 11 bases that match TRBD1. This CDR3 is built from 15 residues. Germline V gene lookup returns CDR1 SGDLS and CDR2 YYNGEE. The V and J ends lost 4 bases and 6 bases, in that order; junction bases with no gene match: 6. The CDR3 nucleotides read TGTGCCAGCAGCAGCGGACAGGGGGCCTCTCAGCCCCAGCATTTT. The encoded protein is CASSSGQGASQPQHF.

The chain couples TRBV6-7 to TRBJ2-7; possibly TRBD2 for D (6 bases). TRBV6-7 is designated an ORF whose function remains uncertain. The V end lost 1 base, the J end lost 3 bases, and 16 bases lay between the germline ends. The CDR3 totals 16 residues. The DNA for the CDR3 is TGTGCCAGCAGTTACTGTTACCCACTAGCTAGCTACGAGCAGTACTTC. This encodes CASSYCYPLASYEQYF.

The chain uses TRBV11-2 and TRBJ2-5, with D perhaps assigned TRBD1 or TRBD2 (6 bases each). This CDR3 region has 17 residues. CDR1 and CDR2 (germline): SGHAT, FQNNGV. V was trimmed by 5 bases and J by 0 bases, leaving 19 bases between them. DNA of the CDR3: TGTGCCAGCAGCAAACTCGGTGAGGGGGACTACCAAGAGACCCAGTACTTC. As protein: CASSKLGEGDYQETQYF.

This chain connects TRBV7-2 to TRBJ1-1; possibly TRBD1 for D (6 bases). This CDR3 comprises 14 residues. Per germline, CDR1 SGHTA and CDR2 FQGNSA. V was trimmed by 2 bases and J by 1 base, leaving 8 bases between them. Written as DNA, the CDR3 is TGTGCCAGCAGCTTAACAGGGACGAACACTGAAGCTTTCTTT. This translates into CASSLTGTNTEAFF.

This clone was seen just once. Here the CDR3 reads CASSPPLTNDYIRSYNEQFF. The DNA for the CDR3 is TGTGCCAGCTCACCACCCTTGACTAACGACTATATAAGGTCCTACAATGAGCAGTTCTTC. The rearrangement uses TRBV18 and TRBJ2-1; a possible D gene is TRBD2 (5 bases). Germline V CDR1 and CDR2: KGHSH, LQKENI. The CDR3 has 20 residues. V was trimmed by 0 bases and J by 1 base, leaving 22 bases between them.

Only a few counts were recorded for this clone. The rearrangement uses TRBV7-9 and TRBJ2-1; 9 bases map to TRBD1. Germline CDR1 is SEHNR and CDR2 is FQNEAQ (reference sequence). CDR3 size: 15 residues. Trimming took 5 bases from V and 8 from J; bases not matched to a gene: 10. CDR3 in DNA: TGTGCCAGCAGCCCCCGACAGGGGGTGTTCTATGAGCAGTTCTTC. This encodes CASSPRQGVFYEQFF.

CDR3 amino acids: CSASAGSADTQYF. CDR3 coding DNA: TGCAGTGCTAGTGCCGGGAGCGCGGATACGCAGTATTTT. The V and J genes are TRBV20-1 and TRBJ2-3; tentative D call: TRBD2 (6 bases). This CDR3 is built from 13 residues. The V gene lost 3 bases and the J gene lost 6 bases, with 13 bases spanning the gap. CDR1 DFQATT and CDR2 SNEGSKA come from the germline V gene (reference sequence).

The rearrangement links TRBV10-3 to TRBJ2-1; D perhaps matches TRBD2 (6 bases). CDR3 length: 15 residues. V was clipped by 7 bases and J by 0 bases, with 13 bases between them. Germline-derived CDR1 and CDR2 are ENHRY and SYGVKD. The CDR3 nucleotides read TGTGCCATCATGGACGGGACTCGCTCCTACAATGAGCAGTTCTTC. Translated, it gives CAIMDGTRSYNEQFF.

The chain has TRBV9 and TRBJ1-2; D gene ambiguous. Per the germline V gene, CDR1 is SGDLS and CDR2 is YYNGEE. CDR3 length: 14 residues. The ends were cut back, 1 base at V and 4 bases at J, with 11 bases in the middle. The CDR3 here is CASSVSPLTYGYTF. CDR3 DNA: TGTGCCAGCAGCGTATCCCCCTTGACCTATGGCTACACCTTC.

This chain uses TRBV5-1 with TRBJ2-1; maybe TRBD1 (6 bases). The germline V gene encodes CDR1 SGHRS and CDR2 YFSETQ. Trimming removed 5 bases from V and 3 bases from J, with 9 bases in between. The CDR3 runs 13 residues. CDR3 DNA: TGCGCCAGCAGATCGGACAGCTACAATGAGCAGTTCTTC. This gives the protein CASRSDSYNEQFF.

The chain is built from TRBV6-5 and TRBJ1-2, with 9 bases lining up with TRBD1. Per the germline V gene, CDR1 is MNHEY and CDR2 is SVGAGI. The CDR3 is 15 amino acids. Losses at the gene ends were 0 bases for V and 4 bases for J; bases not matched to a gene: 3. The CDR3, as DNA: TGTGCCAGCAGTTACTCGACAGGGGGGATCTATGGCTACACCTTC. This sequence encodes CASSYSTGGIYGYTF.

The chain joins TRBV18 to TRBJ2-2; D is unclear. Germline CDR1 and CDR2: KGHSH and LQKENI. The CDR3 is 15 amino acids. V was cut by 0 bases and J by 0 bases, with 5 bases left in between. CDR3 loop: CASSPPPSNTGELFF. For the CDR3, the DNA is TGTGCCAGCTCACCACCGCCCTCGAACACCGGGGAGCTGTTTTTT.

The chain links TRBV4-2 to TRBJ1-1, with 7 bases lining up with TRBD1. Per germline, CDR1 LGHNA and CDR2 YNFKEQ. V was clipped by 4 bases and J by 2 bases; unmatched bases: 7. The CDR3 is made up of 15 amino acids. DNA of the CDR3: TGTGCCAGCAGCCTACGACAGGGCTACAACACTGAAGCTTTCTTT. This gives the protein CASSLRQGYNTEAFF.

The chain's CDR3 is CASSPKTTGIGYTF. The CDR3 nucleotides are TGTGCCAGCAGCCCGAAGACTACAGGGATAGGCTACACCTTC. The rearrangement uses TRBV2 and TRBJ1-2, with D possibly being TRBD1 (6 bases). CDR1 is SNHLY and CDR2 is FYNNEI in the germline V gene. Trimming stripped 6 bases from V and 8 bases from J, with 19 bases between. CDR3 length: 14 amino acids. The whole variable domain, remainder taken from reference TRBV2 and TRBJ1-2, is EPEVTQTPSHQVTQMGQEVILRCVPISNHLYFYWYRQILGQKVEFLVSFYNNEISEKSEIFDDQFSVERPDGSNFTLKIRSTKLEDSAMYFCASSPKTTGIGYTFGSGTRLTVV.

The chain combines TRBV4-2 with TRBJ1-4; D possibly corresponds to TRBD1 (6 bases). The CDR3 runs to 16 residues. V was trimmed by 4 bases and J by 8 bases, leaving 20 bases between them. CDR1 and CDR2 from the germline V gene are LGHNA and YNFKEQ. CDR3 residues: CASSPSSWGRREKLFF. Here the CDR3 DNA reads TGTGCCAGCAGCCCGAGCTCATGGGGGCGGAGGGAAAAACTGTTTTTT.

This chain joins TRBV5-1 and TRBJ1-5; D unresolved. From germline, CDR1 is SGHRS and CDR2 YFSETQ. CDR3 length: 14 residues. V lost 2 bases and J lost 6, with 12 bases in between. This CDR3 reads CASSLDGSGQPQHF. The DNA of the CDR3 is TGCGCCAGCAGCTTAGATGGGTCGGGTCAGCCCCAGCATTTT.

The chain joins TRBV2 to TRBJ2-7, with 8 positions matching TRBD1. The CDR3 has 13 amino acids. Trimming cost V 6 bases and J 6 bases; bases outside gene matches: 7. Germline CDR1 SNHLY, CDR2 FYNNEI. The CDR3 nucleotides are TGTGCCAGCAGCTCCGGGACAGGCCTCGAGCAGTACTTC. Protein product: CASSSGTGLEQYF.

This chain connects TRBV11-2 to TRBJ1-1; 10 bases align to TRBD1. Germline CDR1 reads SGHAT; CDR2 reads FQNNGV. The CDR3 contains 13 residues. Trimming cost V 6 bases and J 7 bases; bases outside gene matches: 5. The chain's CDR3 is CASSPDRGREAFF. The CDR3 DNA is TGTGCCAGCAGTCCAGACAGGGGGCGTGAAGCTTTCTTT.